Listed below are T cell receptor beta chains from one sample, sequenced in a study of post-analysis software for immune sequencing data. Each CDR3 protein gets one entry after TCRdb re-called the PCR reads with MiXCR. The sample comprises roughly 800,000 distinct CDR3 sequences, 46% of which are singletons, and over 4.5% rests with the top ten. The material sequenced was blood. The receptors were gathered from a girl aged 5-17 years with multiple sclerosis. The CDR3 runs from the conserved cysteine through the conserved F or W. The D gene is left open where the match is weak. Clone size is stated in some rows and not others, as once, few, many or a class when expanded.

DNA,CDR3,size,V,J,D
TGTGCCACCAGTGATGCGGGAGGCAAAAGGGATACGCAGTATTTT,CATSDAGGKRDTQYF,few,TRBV24-1,TRBJ2-3,TRBD2
TGTGCCAGCAGCTTATGGGCGGGAGGCACCTACGAGCAGTACTTC,CASSLWAGGTYEQYF,NA,TRBV7-2,TRBJ2-7,TRBD2
TGTGCCAGCAGTTACTCGGGTTGGGGAGACGAGCAGTACTTC,CASSYSGWGDEQYF,NA,TRBV6-2/TRBV6-3,TRBJ2-7,NA
TGTGCCAGCAGCTCGGAGTGGGACTACGAGCAGTACTTC,CASSSEWDYEQYF,NA,TRBV7-6,TRBJ2-7,NA
TGTGCCAGCAGTTTAGTGGACAAGAGCTCCTACGAGCAGTACTTC,CASSLVDKSSYEQYF,NA,TRBV12-3/TRBV12-4,TRBJ2-7,NA
TGTGCCAGCAGGACTAGCGGGAGAATCAATGAGCAGTTCTTC,CASRTSGRINEQFF,NA,TRBV6-5,TRBJ2-1,TRBD2
TGTGCCAGCAGTTCTTCCACAGGGACCTACGAGCAGTACTTC,CASSSSTGTYEQYF,few,TRBV12-3/TRBV12-4,TRBJ2-7,NA
TGTGCCAGCAAACCCGATGAAGCCGATACGCAGTATTTT,CASKPDEADTQYF,few,TRBV7-9,TRBJ2-3,NA
TGCAGTGCTATTTGGGACACTGAAGCTTTCTTT,CSAIWDTEAFF,NA,TRBV20-1,TRBJ1-1,NA
TGTGCCACCAGCACTTCCCGGGGGGGGAGAGATACGCAGTATTTT,CATSTSRGGRDTQYF,NA,TRBV15,TRBJ2-3,TRBD2
TGCAGTGCTAGCCGACTTGCCCAGAGTGAGCAGTTCTTC,CSASRLAQSEQFF,NA,TRBV20-1,TRBJ2-1,NA
TGCAGTGCTAGAGATACTAAAGGCGGAGAGACCCAGTACTTC,CSARDTKGGETQYF,NA,TRBV20-1,TRBJ2-5,NA
TGTGCCAGCAGCTTAGGCACAGGTAGGGCCGAGCAGTACTTC,CASSLGTGRAEQYF,NA,TRBV7-8,TRBJ2-7,NA
TGCAGTGCTAGTCCCTTAGCGGGATCCACGGATACGCAGTATTTT,CSASPLAGSTDTQYF,few,TRBV20-1,TRBJ2-3,TRBD2
TGCAGTGCTAGGATGCCCTGGGGGGGCTGGGGCAAAAACATTCAGTACTTC,CSARMPWGGWGKNIQYF,NA,TRBV20-1,TRBJ2-4,NA
TGCGCCAGCAGTGAGTCGGGGAGGTACACTGAAGCTTTCTTT,CASSESGRYTEAFF,NA,TRBV10-2,TRBJ1-1,NA
TGTGCCAGCAGTCTAGCGGGGGGCCCTACGAGCGGGCAGTACTTC,CASSLAGGPTSGQYF,NA,TRBV6-2/TRBV6-3,TRBJ2-5,TRBD2
TGTGCCAGCAGCCGGGAGCCTGATGAGCAGTTCTTC,CASSREPDEQFF,few,TRBV7-9,TRBJ2-1,NA
TGTGCCAGCAGTTTGGTGCTCAGCTACTACGAGCAGTACTTC,CASSLVLSYYEQYF,few,TRBV12-3/TRBV12-4,TRBJ2-7,NA
TGTGCCAGCAGCCCCGCGTCCTATGGCTACACCTTC,CASSPASYGYTF,few,TRBV12-3/TRBV12-4,TRBJ1-2,NA
TGTGCCAGCAGTTACACGACTAGCGGGTACACAGATACGCAGTATTTT,CASSYTTSGYTDTQYF,NA,TRBV6-5,TRBJ2-3,TRBD2
TGCAGCGCGCGAAGCCCTGTTAGTGAAAAACTGTTTTTT,CSARSPVSEKLFF,NA,TRBV20-1,TRBJ1-4,NA
TGCGCCAGCAGCCTAAGCCCCTTCAATGGCGAGCAGTACTTC,CASSLSPFNGEQYF,few,TRBV4-3,TRBJ2-7,NA
TGTGCCAGCAGCTTTAAAGGGTTCTCAGAGCAGTACTTC,CASSFKGFSEQYF,few,TRBV7-6,TRBJ2-4,NA
TGTGCCAGCAGTTCTGCGTGGGGGACTACGAATGAGCAGTTCTTC,CASSSAWGTTNEQFF,few,TRBV11-2,TRBJ2-1,TRBD2
TGCAGTGCTAGAAAAGCGGGAGGGCCTTTCACCGGGGAGCTGTTTTTT,CSARKAGGPFTGELFF,NA,TRBV20-1,TRBJ2-2,TRBD2
TGTGCCAGCAGCGACAGGTTTGGTGAAACTAATGAAAAACTGTTTTTT,CASSDRFGETNEKLFF,NA,TRBV27,TRBJ1-4,NA
TGTGCCAGCAGCGGCAGGGAGTCGACTAATGAAAAACTGTTTTTT,CASSGRESTNEKLFF,few,TRBV7-9,TRBJ1-4,NA
TGTGCCAGCAAGTCAGGAGAGGGAACGGAGACCCAGTACTTC,CASKSGEGTETQYF,NA,TRBV6-5,TRBJ2-5,NA
TGTGCCAGCAGTTACGGGGGCAAGGGGCTGGCTCAAGAGACCCAGTACTTC,CASSYGGKGLAQETQYF,few,TRBV6-6,TRBJ2-5,NA
TGTGCCACCTCGACAGGGGGTAGCTCCTACGAGCAGTACTTC,CATSTGGSSYEQYF,few,TRBV27,TRBJ2-7,TRBD1
TGTGCCAGCAGTGACCTGGGGGACAAAGATACGCAGTATTTT,CASSDLGDKDTQYF,few,TRBV6-1,TRBJ2-3,NA
TGTGCCAGCAGCGCCCCCCTAGCGGGAGCTGACACCGGGGAGCTGTTTTTT,CASSAPLAGADTGELFF,NA,TRBV13,TRBJ2-2,TRBD2
TGTGCCAGCAGCTGGGTTGCTGGGGCCAACGTCCTGACTTTC,CASSWVAGANVLTF,NA,TRBV7-9,TRBJ2-6,NA
TGCGCCAGCAGCCAAGATGAACTAGCGGGATCCTACGAGCAGTACTTC,CASSQDELAGSYEQYF,NA,TRBV4-3,TRBJ2-7,TRBD2
TGCAGTGCTAGAGATTTAGGGACAGGATACGAGCAGTACTTC,CSARDLGTGYEQYF,few,TRBV20-1,TRBJ2-7,TRBD1
TGCGCCAGCAGCTTGGGACTAGTACAAGAGACCCAGTACTTC,CASSLGLVQETQYF,few,TRBV5-1,TRBJ2-5,NA
TGTGCCAGCAGCCAAGATGGTCTAGCGGGGGGCGACGACGAGCAGTACTTC,CASSQDGLAGGDDEQYF,NA,TRBV4-2,TRBJ2-7,TRBD2
TGTGCCAGCGGACTCGGTGAGCAGTTCTTC,CASGLGEQFF,few,TRBV2,TRBJ2-1,NA
TGTGCCAGCAGCTTACGGGCAGGGAGACTAGATACGCAGTATTTT,CASSLRAGRLDTQYF,NA,TRBV7-2,TRBJ2-3,NA
TGTGCCAGCAGTGAATCTGGCGGGAGAGGATCAGATACGCAGTATTTT,CASSESGGRGSDTQYF,NA,TRBV6-1,TRBJ2-3,TRBD2
TGTGCCATCAGTGACGGCAGGGGGTCGGATGAGCAGTTCTTC,CAISDGRGSDEQFF,NA,TRBV10-3,TRBJ2-1,TRBD1
TGTGCCAGCAGTGGACTAGCGGAGTATTTCTACGAGCAGTACTTC,CASSGLAEYFYEQYF,NA,TRBV6-1,TRBJ2-7,TRBD2
TGTGCCAGCAGCGCCCCCCTAGCGGGAGTGCTTCATGAGCAGTTCTTC,CASSAPLAGVLHEQFF,NA,TRBV9,TRBJ2-1,TRBD2
TGTGCCAGCAGTGAAACCGGGACGGGGACCTACGAGCAGTACTTC,CASSETGTGTYEQYF,NA,TRBV2,TRBJ2-7,NA
TGTGCCATCAGTGAGTTCCCACGGCAGAAGTACCAAGAGACCCAGTACTTC,CAISEFPRQKYQETQYF,few,TRBV10-3,TRBJ2-5,NA
TGTGCCATCAGTGACTCCCTCAGGCGGGAGGGCAACAATGGGCAGTTCTTC,CAISDSLRREGNNGQFF,NA,TRBV10-3,TRBJ2-1,TRBD2
TGTGCCCTGGGGCTAGCGGAATCCTACGAGCAGTACTTC,CALGLAESYEQYF,few,TRBV6-6,TRBJ2-7,TRBD2
TGTGCCGGCAGCTTCTGGGATTTCTCCTACGAGCAGTACTTC,CAGSFWDFSYEQYF,NA,TRBV7-9,TRBJ2-7,NA
TGTGCCAGCAGCGTACAGGGTGGGAAAACAGATACGCAGTATTTT,CASSVQGGKTDTQYF,NA,TRBV9,TRBJ2-3,NA
TGTGCCAGCAGTTTGACGGCGGGTTCGGAGACCCAGTACTTC,CASSLTAGSETQYF,NA,TRBV12-3/TRBV12-4,TRBJ2-5,NA
TGTGCCAGCAGTTCACCGACAATTGAAGAGACCCAGTACTTC,CASSSPTIEETQYF,NA,TRBV28,TRBJ2-5,NA
TGTGCCAGCAGCTTAAGTAACGACGAGCAGTACTTC,CASSLSNDEQYF,NA,TRBV11-2,TRBJ2-7,NA